Following are 7 T cell receptor beta chains from one sample sequenced in a study of blood T cell repertoires in COVID-19. Clones were sequenced by immunoSEQ multiplex PCR, and TCRdb holds only the in-frame ones, with some missing. The sample consists of around 220,000 clones, about 86% of them appearing once. Material for sequencing was peripheral blood. The receptor set was obtained from a woman aged 45-59 years with COVID-19, enrolled during active disease.

This chain links TRBV28 with TRBJ1-4; no reliable D call. V was shortened by 8 bases and J by 7 bases, with 17 bases between the two germline ends. The CDR3 is 14 residues long. Per germline, CDR1 MDHEN and CDR2 SYDVKM. The CDR3 nucleotides read TGTGCCAGCTCTTCCGGGAGGCGGCGTGAAAAACTGTTTTTT. It specifies CASSSGRRREKLFF.

The chain employs TRBV19 and TRBJ2-7, with D possibly matching TRBD1 (6 bases). Germline CDR1 and CDR2: LNHDA and SQIVND (reference sequence). CDR3 size: 16 residues. Trimming cost V 4 bases and J 4 bases, with 20 bases left between them. CDR3 residues: CASSTFAGTRRYEQYF. The CDR3 DNA reads TGTGCCAGTAGTACCTTCGCCGGGACAAGGCGATACGAGCAGTACTTC.

The chain employs TRBV11-2 and TRBJ2-5, with 14 bases aligning to TRBD2. The trim removed 5 bases at V and 7 bases at J, leaving 6 bases unmatched. Per germline, CDR1 SGHAT and CDR2 FQNNGV. The CDR3 totals 15 residues. The CDR3 DNA follows: TGTGCCAGCAGCGAAGGACTAGCGGGGGGCTTGACCCAGTACTTC. It encodes CASSEGLAGGLTQYF.

This chain uses TRBV24-1 with TRBJ1-5; TRBD1 matches at 9 bases. The CDR3 covers 16 residues. V lost 9 bases, J lost 1 base, and 9 bases stayed unmatched. CDR1 and CDR2 from the germline V gene are KGHDR and SFDVKD. CDR3 protein: CATDRGTGYSNQPQHF. The CDR3 nucleotides are TGTGCCACCGACCGGGGGACAGGGTACAGCAATCAGCCCCAGCATTTT.

The gene calls are TRBV6-1 and TRBJ2-5; perhaps TRBD1 as D (5 bases). CDR3 size: 12 residues. CDR1 and CDR2 (germline): MNHNS, SASEGT. The germline V and J ends were trimmed by 3 bases and 5 bases, with 7 bases remaining between them. The CDR3 nucleotides read TGTGCCAGCAGTGAGACAGTGGAGACCCAGTACTTC. It is translated as CASSETVETQYF.

The J gene is TRBJ2-1, the V gene TRBV4-2; 8 nucleotides agree with TRBD2. The CDR3 totals 15 residues. Germline CDR1 is LGHNA and CDR2 is YNFKEQ. V shed 3 bases, J shed 8 bases, and the junction held 9 bases outside the gene matches. DNA of the CDR3: TGTGCCAGCAGCCATGCTTCGGGGGGGCGGGATGAGCAGTTCTTC. It encodes CASSHASGGRDEQFF.

The chain recombines TRBV12-3 or TRBV12-4 with TRBJ2-7; TRBD1 is a possible D gene (6 bases). This CDR3 contains 12 residues. Trimming left V 4 bases short and J 6 bases short, with 10 bases between. CDR3 loop: CASSYFRGEQYF. CDR3 DNA: TGTGCCAGCAGTTATTTCAGGGGCGAGCAGTACTTC.